The TCR beta chain described here comes from a study of control samples from healthy donors and cancer patients. From germline, CDR1 is MDHEN and CDR2 SYDVKM. With V trimmed by 8 bases and J by 7 bases, 7 bases remained unmatched. The CDR3 loop spans 14 amino acids. The repertoire was sequenced with immunoSEQ multiplex PCR; TCRdb's copy has only in-frame clones and lacks some. The repertoire includes about 150,000 clones, 94% of them detected once, and about 5.6% sits in the top ten. Sequencing input: blood. This chain connects TRBV28 to TRBJ1-4, with 10 nucleotides matching TRBD1. This TCR derives from a man aged 40-50 years in good health. The CDR3 nucleotides are TGTGCCAGCGCAAGCCGGGACAGGGGTGAAAAACTGTTTTTT. This translates into CASASRDRGEKLFF. Variable domain in full (rest from reference TRBV28 and TRBJ1-4): DVKVTQSSRYLVKRTGEKVFLECVQDMDHENMFWYRQDPGLGLRLIYFSYDVKMKEKGDIPEGYSVSREKKERFSLILESASTNQTSMYLCASASRDRGEKLFFGSGTQLSVL.